Presented here are 15 T cell receptor beta chains from one specimen sequenced in a study of T cell responses to AZD1222 COVID-19 vaccine. The protocol was immunoSEQ multiplex PCR, while the TCRdb copy is restricted to in-frame clones and leaves out a portion. The sample comprises approximately 79,000 clones, approximately 90% of which are singletons, and 11% rests with the top ten. The sequencing here drew on peripheral blood, taken on day 0 of AZD1222 vaccination. The receptors come from an adult in good health.

The chain couples TRBV25-1 to TRBJ1-2, with D possibly TRBD1 on 6 matching bases. There are 12 residues in the CDR3. V gave up 1 base and J gave up 9 bases, with 9 bases separating them. Germline lookup yields CDR1 MGHDK and CDR2 SYGVNS. The CDR3 is CASSESRGRYTF. CDR3 in DNA: TGTGCCAGCAGTGAATCCAGGGGTCGCTACACCTTC.

The chain carries TRBV15 and TRBJ2-2; D gene uncertain. Germline V CDR1 and CDR2: LNHNV, YYDKDF (reference sequence). The CDR3 length is 17 residues. Between the trimmed V and J ends, which lost 3 bases and 0 bases, there was a span of 14 bases. Here the CDR3 reads CATSRRLDSANTGELFF. DNA for the CDR3: TGTGCCACCAGCAGGCGATTAGACTCCGCGAACACCGGGGAGCTGTTTTTT.

This clone has only one observation. This chain joins TRBV6-5 and TRBJ1-1; D unresolved. The length of the CDR3 is 13 residues. Trimming left V 5 bases short and J 6 bases short, with 13 bases between. Germline CDR1 MNHEY, CDR2 SVGAGI. The CDR3: CASSTVYGAEAFF. The DNA for the CDR3 is TGTGCCAGCAGTACAGTATATGGCGCTGAAGCTTTCTTT.

The chain employs TRBV28 and TRBJ2-1, with D hard to call. The length of the CDR3 is 16 residues. Germline loops: CDR1 MDHEN, CDR2 SYDVKM. V shed 4 bases and J shed 10 bases, with 23 bases lying between them. The CDR3 DNA is TGTGCCAGCAGTTCCCCCGGTAAGGACGCTTTGGTGGAGCAGTTCTTC. Amino acid sequence: CASSSPGKDALVEQFF.

The CDR3 loop is CASSDGYSNQPQHF. As DNA, the CDR3 is TGTGCCAGCAGTGACGGGTATAGCAATCAGCCCCAGCATTTT. This chain uses TRBV7-9 with TRBJ1-5; D uncertain. V lost 6 bases and J lost 0, with 9 bases in between. The CDR3 is 14 residues long. Looked up from germline, CDR1 is SEHNR and CDR2 is FQNEAQ (reference sequence).

The genes are TRBV27 and TRBJ2-1; D may be TRBD1 or TRBD2 (5 bases each). Germline CDR1 is MNHEY and CDR2 is SMNVEV (reference sequence). V was pared by 6 bases and J by 6 bases, with 15 bases between. CDR3 size: 14 residues. The CDR3 DNA is TGTGCCAGCAGGAGGGGCCAGATTCTCAATGAGCAGTTCTTC. This translates into CASRRGQILNEQFF.

This clone was recorded a few times. The V and J genes are TRBV6-5 and TRBJ2-2, with 7 bases that match TRBD1. The ends lost 7 bases at V and 0 bases at J; junction bases unmatched: 5. This CDR3 region has 15 residues. Germline V gives CDR1 MNHEY, CDR2 SVGAGI. CDR3 protein: CASTTGDPNTGELFF. Here the CDR3 DNA reads TGTGCCAGCACAACAGGGGATCCGAACACCGGGGAGCTGTTTTTT.

This chain joins TRBV19 and TRBJ1-3; no clear D. This CDR3 is 15 amino acids long. Trimming pared 3 bases from V and 0 bases from J, leaving 9 bases between. Germline loops: CDR1 LNHDA, CDR2 SQIVND (reference sequence). CDR3 loop: CASSMRLDSGNTIYF. The CDR3 DNA reads as TGTGCCAGTAGTATGAGACTTGACTCTGGAAACACCATATATTTT.

This sequence joins TRBV14 and TRBJ1-1; D is perhaps TRBD1 (6 bases). V was cut by 1 base and J by 1 base, with 13 bases left in between. Germline V CDR1 and CDR2: SGHDN, FVKESK. The CDR3 spans 16 residues. This CDR3 reads CASSQVGRGPNTEAFF. The CDR3 bases are TGTGCCAGCAGCCAAGTGGGCAGGGGACCGAACACTGAAGCTTTCTTT.

The chain joins TRBV27 to TRBJ2-7, with 14 nucleotides matching TRBD2. Germline CDR1 reads MNHEY; CDR2 reads SMNVEV (reference sequence). V trimming: 5 bases; J trimming: 4 bases; junction bases outside the gene matches: 7. The CDR3 has 16 amino acids. CDR3 region: CASSPRTSGGLYEQYV. The CDR3 coding sequence is TGTGCCAGCAGTCCGCGGACTAGCGGGGGGTTGTACGAGCAGTACGTC.

This chain uses TRBV6-5 with TRBJ1-2, with 8 bases that match TRBD1. The CDR3 is 13 amino acids. The V and J ends lost 6 bases and 8 bases, in that order; junction bases with no gene match: 8. Germline CDR1 reads MNHEY; CDR2 reads SVGAGI. For the CDR3, the DNA is TGTGCCAGCAGGAGAGGACAGGGCGGCGGCTACACCTTC. Translating it yields CASRRGQGGGYTF.

This clone was seen a single time. The chain combines TRBV19 with TRBJ1-6; weak D call: TRBD1 (5 bases). Trimming stripped 3 bases from V and 6 bases from J, with 15 bases between. This CDR3 has 16 residues. Germline V gene sequence: CDR1 LNHDA, CDR2 SQIVND (reference sequence). In DNA, the CDR3 is TGTGCCAGTAGTATCGGCAGGGCCCTGACTAATTCACCCCTCCACTTT. Amino acid sequence: CASSIGRALTNSPLHF.

J is TRBJ1-4 and V is TRBV19, with D uncertain. The germline CDR1 and CDR2 sequences are LNHDA and SQIVND (reference sequence). The CDR3 runs to 14 residues. Trimming shortened V by 3 bases and J by 3 bases, and 8 bases separated the two germline ends. The CDR3 is CASSISVSNEKLFF. CDR3 nucleotide sequence: TGTGCCAGTAGTATTTCTGTATCTAATGAAAAACTGTTTTTT.

The chain recombines TRBV28 with TRBJ1-6; D is perhaps TRBD1 (5 bases). Germline CDR1 is MDHEN and CDR2 is SYDVKM. The CDR3 contains 16 residues. V was pared by 7 bases and J by 1 base, with 14 bases between. The CDR3 sequence: CASTLGGTSYNSPLHF. The CDR3 region has the DNA TGTGCCAGCACCCTGGGGGGTACGTCCTATAATTCACCCCTCCACTTT. Looking up the rest from reference TRBV28 and TRBJ1-6 gives the full variable domain: DVKVTQSSRYLVKRTGEKVFLECVQDMDHENMFWYRQDPGLGLRLIYFSYDVKMKEKGDIPEGYSVSREKKERFSLILESASTNQTSMYLCASTLGGTSYNSPLHFGNGTRLTVT.

This clone was detected only a few times. The rearrangement uses TRBV10-3 and TRBJ2-2; 10 bases align to TRBD1. V gave up 6 bases and J gave up 4 bases; unmatched junction bases: 8. Germline lookup yields CDR1 ENHRY and CDR2 SYGVKD. This CDR3 spans 16 amino acids. CDR3 protein: CAISSGTGVSTGELFF. The CDR3 DNA reads TGTGCCATCAGCTCCGGGACAGGGGTTTCCACCGGGGAGCTGTTTTTT.